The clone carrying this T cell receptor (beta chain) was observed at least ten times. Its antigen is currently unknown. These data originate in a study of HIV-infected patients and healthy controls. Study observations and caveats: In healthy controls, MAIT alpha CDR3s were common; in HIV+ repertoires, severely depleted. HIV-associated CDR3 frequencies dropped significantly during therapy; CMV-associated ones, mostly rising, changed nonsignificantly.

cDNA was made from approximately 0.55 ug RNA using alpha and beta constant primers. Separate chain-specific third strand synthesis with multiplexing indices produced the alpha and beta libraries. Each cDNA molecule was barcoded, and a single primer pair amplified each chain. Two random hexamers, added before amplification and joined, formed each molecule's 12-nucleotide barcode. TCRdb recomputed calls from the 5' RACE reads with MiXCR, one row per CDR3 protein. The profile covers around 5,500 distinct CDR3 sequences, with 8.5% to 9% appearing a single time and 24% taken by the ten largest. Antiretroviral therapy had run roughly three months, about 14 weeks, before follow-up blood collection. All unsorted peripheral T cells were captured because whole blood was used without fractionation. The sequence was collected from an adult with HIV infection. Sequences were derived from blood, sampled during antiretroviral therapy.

CDR3 nucleotide sequence: TGTGCCAGCAGCTTAGATCGGTGGGTTGCGGCGCAGTACTTC. It is translated as CASSLDRWVAAQYF. This chain links TRBV7-2 with TRBJ2-7; D is undetermined. CDR1 SGHTA and CDR2 FQGNSA come from the germline V gene. CDR3 length: 14 residues. Trimming took 1 base from V and 9 from J, leaving 16 bases between them.